This T cell receptor (beta chain) was recovered during a study of Ad26.COV2.S vaccination and SARS-CoV-2 variants. Study at large: Into the muscle, Ad26.COV2.S was dosed once or twice, 56 days apart. Whole-study results and caveats: After vaccination, substantial breadth of spike-specific CD8+ and CD4+ responses was reported. Non-spike TCR breadth was similar in vaccine and placebo recipients.

This clone was recorded a few times. Its antigen is unidentified. This CDR3 comprises 12 residues. Germline V gene lookup returns CDR1 MNHEY and CDR2 SMNVEV (reference sequence). V lost 5 bases, J lost 4 bases, and 9 bases lay in between. As for treatment: approximately 18 received Ad26.COV2.S at low or high dose, single or two shots; five or six received placebo; per-sample allocation not given. Sample collection was performed on day 63 after the first vaccine or placebo injection. Boston hosted the donor, who was an adult aged 18-55 years. Clones were read by immunoSEQ multiplex PCR, and TCRdb kept only the in-frame ones, dropping some. Among around 300,000 clones, under 90% were seen once, and the ten largest hold 5.5%.

The clonotype originates from a person between 18 and 60 years old who received the Ad26.COV2.S COVID-19 vaccine or a placebo. The V call is TRBV27, the J call TRBJ2-7, with D uncertain. Source: peripheral blood, taken in a trial of Ad26.COV2.S vaccine versus placebo. The DNA for the CDR3 is TGTGCCAGCAGTCTGGACGGTTACGAGCAGTACTTC. It codes for CASSLDGYEQYF.